This entry concerns a single T cell receptor beta chain. Other DNA sequences in this sample translate to the same CDR3. The germline V gene encodes CDR1 SNHLY and CDR2 FYNNEI. V was pared by 6 bases and J by 3 bases, with 1 base of the junction left unmatched. The length of the CDR3 is 13 residues. This record belongs to a study of blood T cell repertoires in COVID-19. TCRdb's copy holds only in-frame clones and misses some; the assay was immunoSEQ multiplex PCR. The sample consists of more than 300,000 clones, approximately 90% of them appearing once. This clonotype was obtained from a middle-aged woman who had been exposed to COVID-19. The V and J genes are TRBV2 and TRBJ1-5; 8 bases map to TRBD1. The sequenced sample consisted of PBMCs or T cells enriched from blood (not recorded which). The CDR3 coding sequence is TGTGCCAGCAGGGACAGGGCCAATCAGCCCCAGCATTTT. Protein sequence: CASRDRANQPQHF.